Below, one T cell receptor (beta chain) is given with its context. Its antigen is undetermined. Assay: immunoSEQ multiplex PCR; the TCRdb copy retains only in-frame clones and omits some. This repertoire shows around 170,000 clones, 85% found once; its top ten account for approximately 15%. The data were obtained in a study of cytomegalovirus exposure and HLA in healthy donors. Broader study findings: It was approximately 170 TCR beta chains that were listed as cytomegalovirus-associated. First-cohort TCR clusters tended to co-occur in the 95 to 150 validation repertoires, a later analysis found.

The CDR3 consists of 16 residues. The V gene's germline CDR1 is SGHRS and CDR2 YFSETQ. Trimming removed 0 bases from V and 3 bases from J; junction bases left unmatched: 7. Source material: PBMCs. This TCR derives from a man between 18 and 29 years old in good health and CMV-seropositive. The chain is built from TRBV5-1 and TRBJ1-1; 8 nucleotides match TRBD1. CDR3 region: CASSLASQGAHTEAFF. Written as DNA, the CDR3 is TGCGCCAGCAGCTTGGCTAGTCAGGGGGCGCACACTGAAGCTTTCTTT. Based on the CDR3 plus reference TRBV5-1 and TRBJ1-1, the full variable domain is KAGVTQTPRYLIKTRGQQVTLSCSPISGHRSVSWYQQTPGQGLQFLFEYFSETQRNKGNFPGRFSGRQFSNSRSEMNVSTLELGDSALYLCASSLASQGAHTEAFFGQGTRLTVV.